This T cell receptor beta chain was captured in a study of shared T cell receptors in the human thymus. TCRdb's copy holds only in-frame clones and misses some; the assay was immunoSEQ multiplex PCR. The table has 500,000 to 550,000 clones, more than 75% seen once; the top ten hold more than 0.01%. J was trimmed by 8 bases and V by 3 bases; bases with no gene match: 8. Germline CDR1 LGHNA, CDR2 YSLEER. The CDR3 is made up of 16 amino acids. The same data also went into a second study, on human thymus T cells. That study adds: In corrective heart surgery, resections were taken, and these provided the thymus tissue. Thymic and blood repertoires appeared to carry a bias in their V and J gene usage. Related research found strongly overlapping thymic repertoires in unrelated individuals.

The TCR sequence derives from a boy under two years old with a congenital heart defect. V usage is TRBV4-3 and J usage is TRBJ2-1; 12 bases map to TRBD2. Sequenced material: thymocytes. CDR3 sequence (DNA): TGCGCCAGCAGCCAGCCCGGGACTAGCGGGCCTCATGAGCAGTTCTTC. As protein: CASSQPGTSGPHEQFF.